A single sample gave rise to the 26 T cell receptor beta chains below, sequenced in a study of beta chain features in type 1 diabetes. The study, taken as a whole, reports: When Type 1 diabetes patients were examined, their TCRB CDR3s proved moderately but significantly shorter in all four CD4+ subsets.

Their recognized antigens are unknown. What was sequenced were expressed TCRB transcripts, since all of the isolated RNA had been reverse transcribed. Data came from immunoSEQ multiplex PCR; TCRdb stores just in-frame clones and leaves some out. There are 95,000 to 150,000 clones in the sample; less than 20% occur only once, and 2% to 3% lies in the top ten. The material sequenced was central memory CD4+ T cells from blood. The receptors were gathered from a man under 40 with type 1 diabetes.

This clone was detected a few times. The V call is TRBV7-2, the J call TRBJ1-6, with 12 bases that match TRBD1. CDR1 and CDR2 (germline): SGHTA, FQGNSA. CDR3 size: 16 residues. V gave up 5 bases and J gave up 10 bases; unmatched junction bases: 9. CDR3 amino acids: CASSLTGTGGDSPLHF. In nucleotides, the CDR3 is TGTGCCAGCAGCCTGACCGGGACAGGGGGCGACTCACCCCTCCACTTT.

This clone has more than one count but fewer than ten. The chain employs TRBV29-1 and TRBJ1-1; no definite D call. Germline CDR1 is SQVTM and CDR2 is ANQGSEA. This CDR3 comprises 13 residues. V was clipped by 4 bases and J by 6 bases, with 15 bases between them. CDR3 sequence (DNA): TGCAGCGTTGCCCGGGGAGCGTACTCTGAAGCTTTCTTT. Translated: CSVARGAYSEAFF. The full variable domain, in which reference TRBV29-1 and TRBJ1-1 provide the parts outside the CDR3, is SAVISQKPSRDICQRGTSLTIQCQVDSQVTMMFWYRQQPGQSLTLIATANQGSEATYESGFVIDKFPISRPNLTFSTLTVSNMSPEDSSIYLCSVARGAYSEAFFGQGTRLTVV.

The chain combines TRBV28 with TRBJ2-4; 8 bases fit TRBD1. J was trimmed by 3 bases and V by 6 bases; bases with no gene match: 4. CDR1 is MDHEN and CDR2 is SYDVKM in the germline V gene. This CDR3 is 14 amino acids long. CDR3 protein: CASSQGAVKNIQYF. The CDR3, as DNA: TGTGCCAGCAGCCAGGGGGCGGTCAAAAACATTCAGTACTTC.

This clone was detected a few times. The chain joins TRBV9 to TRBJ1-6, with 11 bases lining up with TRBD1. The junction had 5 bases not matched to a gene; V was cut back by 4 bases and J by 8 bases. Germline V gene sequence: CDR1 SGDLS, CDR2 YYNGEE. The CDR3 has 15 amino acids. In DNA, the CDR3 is TGTGCCAGCAGCCCCGGGACAGGGGGGGATTCACCCCTCCACTTT. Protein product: CASSPGTGGDSPLHF.

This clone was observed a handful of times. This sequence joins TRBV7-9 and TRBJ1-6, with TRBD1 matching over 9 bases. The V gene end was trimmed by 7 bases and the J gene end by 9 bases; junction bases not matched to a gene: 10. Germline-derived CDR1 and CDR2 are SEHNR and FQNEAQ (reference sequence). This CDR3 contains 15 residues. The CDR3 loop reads CASNSYRGRGSPLHF. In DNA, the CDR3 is TGTGCCAGCAACTCATACAGGGGGCGAGGTTCACCCCTCCACTTT. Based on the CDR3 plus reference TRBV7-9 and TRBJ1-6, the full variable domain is DTGVSQNPRHKITKRGQNVTFRCDPISEHNRLYWYRQTLGQGPEFLTYFQNEAQLEKSRLLSDRFSAERPKGSFSTLEIQRTEQGDSAMYLCASNSYRGRGSPLHFGNGTRLTVT.

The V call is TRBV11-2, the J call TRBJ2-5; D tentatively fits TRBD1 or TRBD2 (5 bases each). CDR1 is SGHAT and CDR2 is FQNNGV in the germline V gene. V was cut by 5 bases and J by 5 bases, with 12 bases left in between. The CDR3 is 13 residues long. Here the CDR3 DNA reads TGTGCCAGCAGCCCCCCGGGGCGGGAGACCCAGTACTTC. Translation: CASSPPGRETQYF.

The CDR3 region is CASSLAGDRVETQYF. In DNA form, the CDR3 reads TGTGCCAGCAGCTTAGCGGGTGACAGGGTGGAGACCCAGTACTTC. The J gene is TRBJ2-5, the V gene TRBV7-2; 7 bases map to TRBD1. The CDR3 has 15 residues. The germline V gene has CDR1 SGHTA and CDR2 FQGNSA. V gave up 0 bases and J gave up 5 bases; unmatched junction bases: 6.

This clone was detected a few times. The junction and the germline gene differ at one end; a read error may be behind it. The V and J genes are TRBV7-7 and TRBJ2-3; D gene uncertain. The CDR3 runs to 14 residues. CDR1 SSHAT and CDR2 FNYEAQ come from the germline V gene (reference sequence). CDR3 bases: TGTGCTAGCAGCTTAGAGGACGGCACAGATACGCAGTATTTT. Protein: CASSLEDGTDTQYF.

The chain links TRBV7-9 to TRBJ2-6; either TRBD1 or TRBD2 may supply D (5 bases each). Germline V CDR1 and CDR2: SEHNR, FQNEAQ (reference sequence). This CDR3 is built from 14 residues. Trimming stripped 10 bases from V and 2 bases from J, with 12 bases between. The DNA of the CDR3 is TGTGCCACCCCCCGGGGCGCTGGGGCCAACGTCCTGACTTTC. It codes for CATPRGAGANVLTF.

CDR3 DNA sequence: TGTGCCAGCAGCTTAGGACAGGCCTCCTACGAGCAGTACTTC. Translated: CASSLGQASYEQYF. This sequence joins TRBV7-8 and TRBJ2-7; tentatively, D is TRBD1 (6 bases). V was clipped by 1 base and J by 0 bases, with 7 bases between them. The V gene's germline CDR1 is SGHVS and CDR2 FQNEAQ. CDR3 length: 14 residues.

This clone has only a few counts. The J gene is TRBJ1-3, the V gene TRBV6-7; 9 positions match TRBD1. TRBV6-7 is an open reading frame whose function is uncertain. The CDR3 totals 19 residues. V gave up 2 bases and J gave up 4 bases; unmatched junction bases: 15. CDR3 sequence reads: CASSYGNLRDRELGNTIYF. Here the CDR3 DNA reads TGTGCCAGCAGTTACGGGAACCTCCGGGACAGGGAGCTCGGAAACACCATATATTTT.

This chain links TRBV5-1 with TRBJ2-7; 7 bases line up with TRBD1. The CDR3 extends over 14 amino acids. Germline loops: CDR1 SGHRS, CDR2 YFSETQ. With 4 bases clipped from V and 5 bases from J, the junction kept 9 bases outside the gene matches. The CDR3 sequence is CASSDRQGPHEQYF. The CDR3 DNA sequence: TGCGCCAGCAGCGACCGACAGGGCCCCCACGAGCAGTACTTC.

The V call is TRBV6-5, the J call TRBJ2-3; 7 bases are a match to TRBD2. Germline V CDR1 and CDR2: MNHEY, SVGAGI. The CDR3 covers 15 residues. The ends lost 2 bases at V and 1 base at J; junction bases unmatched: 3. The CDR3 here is CASSYDAGGTDTQYF. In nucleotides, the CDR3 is TGTGCCAGCAGTTACGACGCGGGGGGCACAGATACGCAGTATTTT.

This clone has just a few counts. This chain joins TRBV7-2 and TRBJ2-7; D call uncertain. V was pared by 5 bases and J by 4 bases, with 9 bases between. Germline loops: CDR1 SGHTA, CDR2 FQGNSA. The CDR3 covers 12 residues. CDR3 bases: TGTGCCAGCAGCCTCGCCCGTTACGAGCAGTACTTC. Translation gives CASSLARYEQYF.

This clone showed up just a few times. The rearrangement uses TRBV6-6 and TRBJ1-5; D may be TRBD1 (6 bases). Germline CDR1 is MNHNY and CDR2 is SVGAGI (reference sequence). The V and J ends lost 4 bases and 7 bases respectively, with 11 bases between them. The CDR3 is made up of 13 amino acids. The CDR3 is CASSFLDRQPQHF. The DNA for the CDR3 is TGTGCCAGCAGTTTCCTGGACAGACAGCCCCAGCATTTT.

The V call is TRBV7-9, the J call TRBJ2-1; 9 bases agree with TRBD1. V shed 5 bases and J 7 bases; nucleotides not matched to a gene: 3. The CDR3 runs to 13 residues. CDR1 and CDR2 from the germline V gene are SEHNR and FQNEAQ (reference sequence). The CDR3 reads CASSPGTGNEQFF. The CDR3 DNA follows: TGTGCCAGCAGCCCAGGGACAGGGAATGAGCAGTTCTTC.

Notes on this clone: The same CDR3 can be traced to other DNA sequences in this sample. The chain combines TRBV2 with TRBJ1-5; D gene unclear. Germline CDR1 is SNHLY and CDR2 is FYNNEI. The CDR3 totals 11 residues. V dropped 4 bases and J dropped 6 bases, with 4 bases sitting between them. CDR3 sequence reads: CASSVGQPQHF. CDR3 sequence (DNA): TGTGCCAGCAGTGTGGGTCAGCCCCAGCATTTT.

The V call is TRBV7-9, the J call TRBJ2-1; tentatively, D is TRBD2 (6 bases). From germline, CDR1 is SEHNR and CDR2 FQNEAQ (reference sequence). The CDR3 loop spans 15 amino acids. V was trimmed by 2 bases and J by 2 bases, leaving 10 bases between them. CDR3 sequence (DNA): TGTGCCAGCAGCTTATGGAGGGGAACCTACAATGAGCAGTTCTTC. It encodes CASSLWRGTYNEQFF. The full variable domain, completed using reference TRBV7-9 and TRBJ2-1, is DTGVSQNPRHKITKRGQNVTFRCDPISEHNRLYWYRQTLGQGPEFLTYFQNEAQLEKSRLLSDRFSAERPKGSFSTLEIQRTEQGDSAMYLCASSLWRGTYNEQFFGPGTRLTVL.

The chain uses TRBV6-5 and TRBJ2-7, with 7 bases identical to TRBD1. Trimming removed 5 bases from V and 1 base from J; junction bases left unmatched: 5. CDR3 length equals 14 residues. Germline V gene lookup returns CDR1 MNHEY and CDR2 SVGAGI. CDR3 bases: TGTGCCAGCAGTCCGGGACAGCGGTCCTACGAGCAGTACTTC. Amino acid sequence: CASSPGQRSYEQYF.

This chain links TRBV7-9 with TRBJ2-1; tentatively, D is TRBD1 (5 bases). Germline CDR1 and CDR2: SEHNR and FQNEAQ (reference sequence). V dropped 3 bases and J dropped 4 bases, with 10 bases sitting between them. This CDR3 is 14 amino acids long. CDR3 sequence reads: CASSLRQGYNEQFF. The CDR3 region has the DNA TGTGCCAGCAGCTTGCGGCAGGGTTACAATGAGCAGTTCTTC.

The CDR3 region is CASSLVTGLREKLFF. For the CDR3, the DNA is TGTGCCAGCAGTTTAGTGACCGGATTGCGCGAAAAACTGTTTTTT. The chain recombines TRBV28 with TRBJ1-4; D remains ambiguous. V was clipped by 2 bases and J by 8 bases, with 15 bases between them. This CDR3 contains 15 residues. Germline V gene sequence: CDR1 MDHEN, CDR2 SYDVKM.

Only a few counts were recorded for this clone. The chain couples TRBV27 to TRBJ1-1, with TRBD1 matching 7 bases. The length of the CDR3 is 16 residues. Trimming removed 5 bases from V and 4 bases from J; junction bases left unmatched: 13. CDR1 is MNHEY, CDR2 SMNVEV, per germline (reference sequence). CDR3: CASSPPTRGLGTEAFF. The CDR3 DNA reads TGTGCCAGCAGTCCCCCTACCAGGGGGTTGGGCACTGAAGCTTTCTTT.

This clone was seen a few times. Here the CDR3 DNA reads TGTGCCAGCACCTGGGGTGGAAGCGCGGAGACCTTCTCTGGGGCCAACGTCCTGACTTTC. Translation gives CASTWGGSAETFSGANVLTF. The rearrangement links TRBV27 to TRBJ2-6; D ambiguous. Germline-derived CDR1 and CDR2 are MNHEY and SMNVEV (reference sequence). The CDR3 is 20 residues long. The V end lost 7 bases, the J end lost 0 bases, and 25 bases lay between the germline ends.

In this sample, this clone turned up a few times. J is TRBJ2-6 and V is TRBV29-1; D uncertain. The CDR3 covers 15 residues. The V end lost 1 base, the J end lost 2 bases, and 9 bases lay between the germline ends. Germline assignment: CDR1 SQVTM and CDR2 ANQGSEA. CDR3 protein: CSVEAGGAGANVLTF. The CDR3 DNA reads TGCAGCGTTGAAGCAGGCGGCGCTGGGGCCAACGTCCTGACTTTC.

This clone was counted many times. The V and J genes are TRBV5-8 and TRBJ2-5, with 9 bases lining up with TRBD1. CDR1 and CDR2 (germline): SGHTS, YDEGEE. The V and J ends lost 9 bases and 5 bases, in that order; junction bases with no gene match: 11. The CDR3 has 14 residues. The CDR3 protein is CATLYRGLGETQYF. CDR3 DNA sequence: TGTGCCACCCTATACAGGGGGCTTGGGGAGACCCAGTACTTC.

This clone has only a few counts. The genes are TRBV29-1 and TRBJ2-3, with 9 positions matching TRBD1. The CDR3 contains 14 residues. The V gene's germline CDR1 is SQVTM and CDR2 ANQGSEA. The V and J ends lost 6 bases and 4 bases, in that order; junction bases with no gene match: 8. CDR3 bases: TGCAGCGTAGCCACAGGGGGCGGCCCAGATACGCAGTATTTT. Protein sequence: CSVATGGGPDTQYF.